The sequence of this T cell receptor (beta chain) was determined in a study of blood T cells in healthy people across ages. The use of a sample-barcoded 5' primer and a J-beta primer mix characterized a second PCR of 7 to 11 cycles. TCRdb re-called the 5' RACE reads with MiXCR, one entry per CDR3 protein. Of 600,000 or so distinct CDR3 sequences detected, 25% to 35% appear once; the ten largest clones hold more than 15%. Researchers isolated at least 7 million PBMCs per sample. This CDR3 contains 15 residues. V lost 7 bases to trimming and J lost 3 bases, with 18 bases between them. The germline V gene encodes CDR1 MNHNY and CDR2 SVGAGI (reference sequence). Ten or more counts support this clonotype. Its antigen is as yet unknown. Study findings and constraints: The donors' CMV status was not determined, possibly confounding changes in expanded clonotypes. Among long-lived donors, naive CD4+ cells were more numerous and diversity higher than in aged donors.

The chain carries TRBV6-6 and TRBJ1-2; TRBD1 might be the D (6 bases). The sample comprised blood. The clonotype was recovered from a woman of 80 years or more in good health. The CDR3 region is CASTGGGAGDYGYTF. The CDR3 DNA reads TGTGCCAGCACCGGAGGGGGGGCAGGCGACTATGGCTACACCTTC.